This T cell receptor (beta chain) was sequenced for a study of blood T cell repertoires in COVID-19. This clone was observed a handful of times. The CDR3 spans 12 residues. Germline V gene lookup returns CDR1 MNHEY and CDR2 SVGAGI. Trimming stripped 7 bases from V and 0 bases from J, with 6 bases between. Profiled with immunoSEQ multiplex PCR; TCRdb holds only in-frame clones, not every one. This sample has roughly 240,000 clones, with roughly 80% found just once. The chain joins TRBV6-5 to TRBJ1-1; unclear D gene. The material sequenced was peripheral blood. This clonotype was sampled from a man in his sixties who had recovered from COVID-19. The chain's CDR3 is CASTRMNTEAFF. CDR3 sequence (DNA): TGTGCCAGCACCAGGATGAACACTGAAGCTTTCTTT.